This T cell receptor beta chain was retrieved from a study of blood T cell repertoires in COVID-19. Generated by immunoSEQ multiplex PCR, the TCRdb table keeps only in-frame clones and is missing some. The profile shows roughly 410,000 clones, around 91% of them singletons. CDR1 and CDR2 from the germline V gene are MNHEY and SVGAGI. The CDR3 loop spans 15 amino acids. The V segment lost 6 bases and the J segment 4 bases; nucleotides outside the gene matches: 7. The clonotype originates from a middle-aged woman with COVID-19, enrolled during active disease. The chain uses TRBV6-5 and TRBJ1-1, with TRBD1 matching over 11 bases. The sequenced sample was peripheral blood. The DNA for the CDR3 is TGTGCCAGCAGAGGGACAGGGGGTTGGGGCACTGAAGCTTTCTTT. Protein: CASRGTGGWGTEAFF.